The present entry profiles one TCR beta chain with its context. The source of the sample is a study of T cell changes during pregnancy in multiple sclerosis. Clones were sequenced by immunoSEQ multiplex PCR, and TCRdb holds only the in-frame ones, with some missing. The profile shows 65,000 to 75,000 clones, 90% to 95% of them singletons. The germline CDR1 and CDR2 sequences are SGDLS and YYNGEE. The CDR3 consists of 16 residues. The junction had 5 bases not matched to a gene; V was cut back by 0 bases and J by 4 bases. The gene calls are TRBV9 and TRBJ2-1; 9 bases fit TRBD2. The material sequenced was peripheral blood, taken in the second trimester of pregnancy. The receptor was isolated from a female donor with multiple sclerosis, enrolled in a pregnancy study. In DNA, the CDR3 is TGTGCCAGCAGCGTAGGATCCGCGGGGGGGTACAATGAGCAGTTCTTC. It is translated as CASSVGSAGGYNEQFF.